This TCR beta chain was recovered during a study of early T cells in non-severe SARS-CoV-2 infection. TCRdb re-derived calls from the 5' RACE reads in MiXCR, one entry per CDR3 protein. The data show around 61,000 distinct CDR3 sequences, about 10% seen once. The receptor was isolated from an adult who was a healthcare worker with PCR-confirmed SARS-CoV-2 infection or an uninfected control (not recorded which). Sequencing used whole blood.

This CDR3 is CASTPGETQYF. The DNA for the CDR3 is TGTGCCAGCACCCCCGGGGAGACCCAGTACTTC. The chain uses TRBV2 and TRBJ2-5, with D hard to call. The V end was cut by 7 bases, the J end by 5 bases, with 8 bases between. Germline V gene data show CDR1 as SNHLY and CDR2 as FYNNEI. The CDR3 contains 11 residues. Full variable domain (rest looked up from reference TRBV2 and TRBJ2-5): EPEVTQTPSHQVTQMGQEVILRCVPISNHLYFYWYRQILGQKVEFLVSFYNNEISEKSEIFDDQFSVERPDGSNFTLKIRSTKLEDSAMYFCASTPGETQYFGPGTRLLVL.